These 10 T cell receptor beta chains were all obtained from the same sample, sequenced in a study of blood T cell repertoires in COVID-19. The data were produced by immunoSEQ multiplex PCR, yet TCRdb's version contains in-frame clones alone and is incomplete. The data hold 75,000 to 95,000 clones, with roughly 84% observed a single time. The sample comprised peripheral blood. These receptors originate from a man aged 55 to 70 with acute or convalescent COVID-19.

V gene TRBV3-1 (or the pseudogene TRBV3-2) combines with J gene TRBJ2-2; no reliable D call. V was cut by 2 bases and J by 9 bases, with 10 bases left in between. The CDR3 is 13 amino acids. In germline, CDR1 is LGHDT, CDR2 YNNKEL (reference sequence). This CDR3 reads CASSQLSFRELFF. The CDR3 DNA reads as TGTGCCAGCAGCCAACTTAGCTTCAGGGAGCTGTTTTTT.

There are a few counts of this clone. The chain couples TRBV29-1 to TRBJ2-2; D ambiguous. The CDR3 has 12 amino acids. Per the germline V gene, CDR1 is SQVTM and CDR2 is ANQGSEA. Trimming removed 4 bases at V and 0 bases at J, with 3 bases between. In DNA, the CDR3 is TGCAGCGTTGTTACGAACACCGGGGAGCTGTTTTTT. Amino acids: CSVVTNTGELFF.

The sample holds a few counts of this clone. The chain is built from TRBV6-2 or TRBV6-3 and TRBJ1-5, with a possible D match to TRBD1 (5 bases). Germline values: CDR1 MNHEY, CDR2 SVGEGT. This CDR3 contains 15 residues. V gave up 2 bases and J gave up 1 base, with 9 bases separating them. The CDR3 coding sequence is TGTGCCAGCAGTTACGGGGGGGGGAGCAATCAGCCCCAGCATTTT. It specifies CASSYGGGSNQPQHF.

This clone was observed a few times. The CDR3 here is CASSSGPGQTYEQYF. CDR3 nucleotides: TGTGCCAGCAGCTCGGGCCCGGGACAGACCTACGAGCAGTACTTC. The chain uses TRBV7-8 and TRBJ2-7; the match to TRBD1 covers 7 bases. The CDR3 contains 15 residues. V trimming: 4 bases; J trimming: 2 bases; junction bases outside the gene matches: 8. Germline CDR1 reads SGHVS; CDR2 reads FQNEAQ. The full variable domain, rest sourced from reference TRBV7-8 and TRBJ2-7, is GAGVSQSPRYKVAKRGQDVALRCDPISGHVSLFWYQQALGQGPEFLTYFQNEAQLDKSGLPSDRFFAERPEGSVSTLKIQRTQQEDSAVYLCASSSGPGQTYEQYFGPGTRLTVT.

This rearrangement joins TRBV19 to TRBJ2-5; D may be TRBD2 (7 bases). This CDR3 spans 14 amino acids. The V end was cut by 6 bases, the J end by 3 bases, with 14 bases between. Germline V gene lookup returns CDR1 LNHDA and CDR2 SQIVND (reference sequence). CDR3 sequence (DNA): TGTGCCAGTAGGGCGGGCGGGGGCAAAGAGACCCAGTACTTC. Translating it yields CASRAGGGKETQYF.

This chain uses TRBV3-1 (or the pseudogene TRBV3-2) with TRBJ2-1, with a tentative D call TRBD2 (5 bases). From germline, CDR1 is LGHDT and CDR2 YNNKEL (reference sequence). The germline V and J ends were trimmed by 1 base and 9 bases, with 10 bases remaining between them. CDR3 length: 13 residues. CDR3 region: CASSQGFGGEQFF. Here the CDR3 DNA reads TGTGCCAGCAGCCAAGGGTTTGGAGGTGAGCAGTTCTTC.

Concerning this clone itself: Its ends do not fully match the called genes, so a read error is possible. CDR3 sequence reads: CASSQESDRAASQF. CDR3 sequence (DNA): TGTGCCAGCAGCCAAGAGAGTGACAGGGCCGCTTCCCAATTC. This chain links TRBV3-1 (or the pseudogene TRBV3-2) with TRBJ1-2; 7 bases fit TRBD1. Per the germline V gene, CDR1 is LGHDT and CDR2 is YNNKEL (reference sequence). This CDR3 is built from 14 residues.

V and J are TRBV4-1 and TRBJ1-1; TRBD1 might be the D (5 bases). Germline CDR1 MGHRA, CDR2 YSYEKL. V lost 0 bases and J 1 base, leaving 12 bases between the germline ends. The CDR3 is 16 residues long. CDR3 DNA sequence: TGCGCCAGCAGCCAAGATGGGGCGGGGAGGAACACTGAAGCTTTCTTT. Translation gives CASSQDGAGRNTEAFF.

The chain has TRBV7-8 and TRBJ2-2; D possibly corresponds to TRBD1 (7 bases). Trimming took 5 bases from V and 5 from J, leaving 18 bases between them. From germline, CDR1 is SGHVS and CDR2 FQNEAQ. This CDR3 contains 16 residues. The chain's CDR3 is CASSPGGTVWTGELFF. CDR3 sequence (DNA): TGTGCCAGCAGCCCCGGAGGGACAGTCTGGACCGGGGAGCTGTTTTTT.

DNA for the CDR3: TGCAGCGTGTACCAGGGAATCACTGAAGCTTTCTTT. It specifies CSVYQGITEAFF. This chain connects TRBV29-1 to TRBJ1-1; possible D gene TRBD1, 5 bases. This CDR3 spans 12 amino acids. V lost 6 bases to trimming and J lost 4 bases, with 12 bases between them. Germline loops: CDR1 SQVTM, CDR2 ANQGSEA.